This is a list of T cell receptor beta chains from one sample in a study of blood T cells in healthy people across ages. TCRdb reprocessed the 5' RACE reads with MiXCR, giving one entry per CDR3 protein. The sample carries more than 800,000 distinct CDR3 sequences, 35% to 50% recorded once. Material: blood. The receptors derive from a woman aged 55-70 years in good health. Each CDR3 is given with its conserved first and last residue. Fields, in order: J gene, V gene, clone size, D gene, CDR3 DNA, CDR3 protein. The D gene is left open where the match is weak. The size field is filled for only some rows; it gives once, few, many or a size class.

J gene: TRBJ2-7; V gene: TRBV21-1; clone size: NA; D gene: NA; CDR3 DNA: TGTGCCAGCAGCAACGGGACAGGACCTCTAACCTACGAGCAGTACTTC; CDR3 protein: CASSNGTGPLTYEQYF
J gene: TRBJ1-1; V gene: TRBV3-1; clone size: NA; D gene: NA; CDR3 DNA: TGTGCCAGCAGCCGCAAAAGGGTGAACACTGAAGCTTTCTTT; CDR3 protein: CASSRKRVNTEAFF
J gene: TRBJ2-5; V gene: TRBV20-1; clone size: few; D gene: NA; CDR3 DNA: TGCAGTGCTTACGATTTGGAGACCCAGTACTTC; CDR3 protein: CSAYDLETQYF
J gene: TRBJ2-3; V gene: TRBV10-3; clone size: NA; D gene: NA; CDR3 DNA: TGTGCCATCAGTGGGGGGGAGAAGGAAAATACGCAGTATTTT; CDR3 protein: CAISGGEKENTQYF
J gene: TRBJ2-2; V gene: TRBV7-2; clone size: many; D gene: NA; CDR3 DNA: TGTGCCAGCAGCGTTACACAGGGAACCGGGGAGCTGTTTTTT; CDR3 protein: CASSVTQGTGELFF
J gene: TRBJ2-7; V gene: TRBV2; clone size: few; D gene: NA; CDR3 DNA: TGTGCCAGCAGTTCACTACAGGGCGGCCTAACCTACGAGCAGTACTTC; CDR3 protein: CASSSLQGGLTYEQYF
J gene: TRBJ1-1; V gene: TRBV27; clone size: NA; D gene: NA; CDR3 DNA: TGTGTCAGCAGCTCGGACAGGAACACTGAAGCTTTCTTT; CDR3 protein: CVSSSDRNTEAFF
J gene: TRBJ2-1; V gene: TRBV5-5; clone size: NA; D gene: NA; CDR3 DNA: TGTGCCAGCAGCTTAAGCGGGCCGTCCTACAATGAGCAGTTCTTC; CDR3 protein: CASSLSGPSYNEQFF
J gene: TRBJ2-7; V gene: TRBV12-3/TRBV12-4; clone size: NA; D gene: NA; CDR3 DNA: TGTGCCAGCAGTTTCGGACTTCGCGTAAGGGTCTACGAGCAGTACTTC; CDR3 protein: CASSFGLRVRVYEQYF
J gene: TRBJ2-1; V gene: TRBV5-6; clone size: NA; D gene: TRBD1; CDR3 DNA: TGTGTCAGCAGCTTGGTTACCAGGGGGTGGAATGAGCAGTTCTTC; CDR3 protein: CVSSLVTRGWNEQFF
J gene: TRBJ2-1; V gene: TRBV24-1; clone size: NA; D gene: NA; CDR3 DNA: TGTGCCACCAGTGATTCCGCTGTTACAAATGAGCAGTTCTTC; CDR3 protein: CATSDSAVTNEQFF
J gene: TRBJ1-4; V gene: TRBV4-1; clone size: NA; D gene: NA; CDR3 DNA: TGCGCCAGCACACTTGTTCCAGGGGCAACTAATGAAAAACTGTTTTTT; CDR3 protein: CASTLVPGATNEKLFF
J gene: TRBJ2-5; V gene: TRBV4-2; clone size: NA; D gene: NA; CDR3 DNA: TGTGCCAGCAGCCAAGAGGCTGGGTTGAGGGAGACCCAGTACTTC; CDR3 protein: CASSQEAGLRETQYF
J gene: TRBJ1-2; V gene: TRBV3-1; clone size: few; D gene: NA; CDR3 DNA: TGTGCCAGCAGGACAGCTAACTATGGCTACACCTTC; CDR3 protein: CASRTANYGYTF
J gene: TRBJ2-5; V gene: TRBV14; clone size: once; D gene: TRBD2; CDR3 DNA: TGTGCCAGCAGCCAAGGACCTCTTAGCGGGAGGCCGGTGGAGACCCAGTACTTC; CDR3 protein: CASSQGPLSGRPVETQYF
J gene: TRBJ2-7; V gene: TRBV20-1; clone size: few; D gene: TRBD2; CDR3 DNA: TGCAGTGCTAGCCGGGAGGACGAGCAGTACTTC; CDR3 protein: CSASREDEQYF
J gene: TRBJ2-7; V gene: TRBV5-5; clone size: NA; D gene: NA; CDR3 DNA: TGTGCCAGCAGCTTGGGGGCACAGAGCTCCTACGAGCAGTACTTC; CDR3 protein: CASSLGAQSSYEQYF
J gene: TRBJ1-2; V gene: TRBV20-1; clone size: NA; D gene: NA; CDR3 DNA: TGCAGTGCTAGTACAGGCTTAGATGGCTACACCTTC; CDR3 protein: CSASTGLDGYTF
J gene: TRBJ2-3; V gene: TRBV11-2; clone size: NA; D gene: NA; CDR3 DNA: TGTGCCAGCAGCTTTTTTTCGGAGACAGATACGCAGTATTTT; CDR3 protein: CASSFFSETDTQYF
J gene: TRBJ1-1; V gene: TRBV20-1; clone size: NA; D gene: TRBD1; CDR3 DNA: TGCAGTGCTAGAGACTCCGGACAGGGGAACACTGAAGCTTTCTTT; CDR3 protein: CSARDSGQGNTEAFF
J gene: TRBJ2-3; V gene: TRBV7-2; clone size: few; D gene: NA; CDR3 DNA: TGTGCCAGCAGCTTAGGGGGTCTAGCGCGCACAGATACGCAGTATTTT; CDR3 protein: CASSLGGLARTDTQYF
J gene: TRBJ2-7; V gene: TRBV20-1; clone size: NA; D gene: NA; CDR3 DNA: TGCAGTGCTAGAGCGGCCCGGGGCATTCCCTACGAGCAGTACTTC; CDR3 protein: CSARAARGIPYEQYF
J gene: TRBJ2-7; V gene: TRBV15; clone size: NA; D gene: NA; CDR3 DNA: TGTGCCACCAGCGTCAAAGCGGGCAGGGCTACCGAGCAGTACTTC; CDR3 protein: CATSVKAGRATEQYF
J gene: TRBJ2-1; V gene: TRBV27; clone size: NA; D gene: NA; CDR3 DNA: TGTGCCAGCATTGCGGGGAACAATGAGCAGTTCTTC; CDR3 protein: CASIAGNNEQFF
J gene: TRBJ1-2; V gene: TRBV4-1; clone size: few; D gene: NA; CDR3 DNA: TGCGCCAGCAGCCAAGCTGACGGCTATGGCTACACCTTC; CDR3 protein: CASSQADGYGYTF
J gene: TRBJ2-3; V gene: TRBV5-1; clone size: NA; D gene: NA; CDR3 DNA: TGCGCCAGCAGCACCCTAGGGAGTAGCACAGATACGCAGTATTTT; CDR3 protein: CASSTLGSSTDTQYF
J gene: TRBJ2-3; V gene: TRBV29-1; clone size: many; D gene: TRBD1; CDR3 DNA: TGCAGCGCAAGGCCCGGGACAGTTTCCCTTACGCAGTATTTT; CDR3 protein: CSARPGTVSLTQYF
J gene: TRBJ2-7; V gene: TRBV11-2; clone size: NA; D gene: TRBD2; CDR3 DNA: TGTGCCAGCAGTTTAGATCCTAGCGGGGCGATCTACGAGCAGTACTTC; CDR3 protein: CASSLDPSGAIYEQYF
J gene: TRBJ2-2; V gene: TRBV28; clone size: few; D gene: NA; CDR3 DNA: TGTGCCAGCAGTGGCCAGAGGGCATCTACCGGGGAGCTGTTTTTT; CDR3 protein: CASSGQRASTGELFF